This T cell receptor beta chain was sequenced during a study of human T cells and chemical hapten exposure. This sample's time point: pre-sensitization, week 0. Treatment denoted: therapeutic diphenylcyclopropenone sensitization with weekly scalp DPC. Germline assignment: CDR1 DFQATT and CDR2 SNEGSKA (reference sequence). This CDR3 spans 14 amino acids. V lost 0 bases, J lost 4 bases, and 10 bases lay in between. This clonotype occurred many times. MiXCR was run by TCRdb on the RACE reads, yielding one entry per CDR3 protein. The table records roughly 380,000 distinct CDR3 sequences, approximately 5% of them present only once.

This receptor was identified in a woman aged 50 to 65 with alopecia areata. Some clones in this sample may be carry-over from other donors' samples. The specimen comprised whole blood, sampled in connection with sensitization to the hapten diphenylcyclopropenone (DPC). The genes are TRBV20-1 and TRBJ2-1; D call uncertain. CDR3 sequence: CSARDQRFYNEQFF. CDR3 DNA: TGCAGTGCTAGAGATCAACGGTTTTACAATGAGCAGTTCTTC.